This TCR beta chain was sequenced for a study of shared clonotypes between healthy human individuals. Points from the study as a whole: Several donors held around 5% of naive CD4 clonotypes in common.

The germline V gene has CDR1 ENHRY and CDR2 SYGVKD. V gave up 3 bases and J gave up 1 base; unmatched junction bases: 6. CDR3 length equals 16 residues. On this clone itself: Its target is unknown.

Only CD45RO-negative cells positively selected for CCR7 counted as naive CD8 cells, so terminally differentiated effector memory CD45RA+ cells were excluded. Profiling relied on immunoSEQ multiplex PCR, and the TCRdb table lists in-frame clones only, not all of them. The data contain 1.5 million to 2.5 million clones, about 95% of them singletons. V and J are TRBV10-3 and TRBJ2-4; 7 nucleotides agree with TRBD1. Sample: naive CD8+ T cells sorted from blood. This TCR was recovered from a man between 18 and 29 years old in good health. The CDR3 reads CAISDPGTAAKNIQYF. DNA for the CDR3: TGTGCCATCAGTGACCCCGGGACAGCGGCCAAAAACATTCAGTACTTC.